These T cell receptor beta chains were read from a single sample in a study of blood T cell repertoires in COVID-19. Sequencing used immunoSEQ multiplex PCR; TCRdb keeps in-frame clones, though not all of them. The sample holds just under 150,000 clones, roughly 90% seen once. The material sequenced was peripheral blood. Every receptor here comes from a woman aged 45-65 years with acute or convalescent COVID-19. Each CDR3 is given with its conserved first and last residue. The D gene is left open where the match is weak. Expanded clones get a size class; other rows say once, few or many, or leave the size out.

clone_size,v_call,j_call,d_call,cdr3_aa,cdr3_nt
NA,TRBV7-9,TRBJ2-1,TRBD1,CASSRRQGRYNEQFF,TGTGCCAGCAGCCGAAGACAGGGGCGTTACAATGAGCAGTTCTTC
NA,TRBV25-1,TRBJ2-2,NA,CASSVDRSSNTGELFF,TGTGCCAGCAGTGTGGACAGAAGCAGTAACACCGGGGAGCTGTTTTTT
NA,TRBV18,TRBJ1-2,TRBD1,CASSPPRQGVFNYGYTF,TGTGCCAGCTCACCACCGAGACAGGGGGTGTTTAACTATGGCTACACCTTC
NA,TRBV5-1,TRBJ1-1,NA,CASRISTNTEAFF,TGCGCCAGCCGAATCTCAACTAACACTGAAGCTTTCTTT
NA,TRBV6-5,TRBJ1-1,TRBD1,CASRPPDRAAEAFF,TGTGCCAGCAGGCCCCCAGACAGGGCTGCTGAAGCTTTCTTT
once,TRBV24-1,TRBJ1-1,TRBD1,CATSEQTGGPTEAFF,TGTGCCACCAGTGAGCAGACAGGGGGACCCACTGAAGCTTTCTTT
NA,TRBV9,TRBJ1-1,NA,CASSLTGNTEAFF,TGTGCCAGCAGCCTAACAGGGAACACTGAAGCTTTCTTT
NA,TRBV25-1,TRBJ1-6,TRBD1,CASSESLGTGVSPLHF,TGTGCCAGCAGTGAAAGCCTGGGGACAGGGGTTTCACCCCTCCACTTT
NA,TRBV3-1/TRBV3-2,TRBJ1-2,NA,CASSQSVLNYGYTF,TGTGCCAGCAGCCAATCAGTTCTTAACTATGGCTACACCTTC
NA,TRBV5-1,TRBJ1-3,NA,CASSWDGTPRNTIYF,TGCGCCAGCAGCTGGGACGGGACACCTAGAAACACCATATATTTT
NA,TRBV5-8,TRBJ1-5,NA,CASSFTGSSNQPQHF,TGTGCCAGCAGCTTTACAGGGTCTAGCAATCAGCCCCAGCATTTT
once,TRBV29-1,TRBJ1-2,TRBD1,CSVGTGSYYGYTF,TGCAGCGTCGGGACAGGGTCATACTATGGCTACACCTTC